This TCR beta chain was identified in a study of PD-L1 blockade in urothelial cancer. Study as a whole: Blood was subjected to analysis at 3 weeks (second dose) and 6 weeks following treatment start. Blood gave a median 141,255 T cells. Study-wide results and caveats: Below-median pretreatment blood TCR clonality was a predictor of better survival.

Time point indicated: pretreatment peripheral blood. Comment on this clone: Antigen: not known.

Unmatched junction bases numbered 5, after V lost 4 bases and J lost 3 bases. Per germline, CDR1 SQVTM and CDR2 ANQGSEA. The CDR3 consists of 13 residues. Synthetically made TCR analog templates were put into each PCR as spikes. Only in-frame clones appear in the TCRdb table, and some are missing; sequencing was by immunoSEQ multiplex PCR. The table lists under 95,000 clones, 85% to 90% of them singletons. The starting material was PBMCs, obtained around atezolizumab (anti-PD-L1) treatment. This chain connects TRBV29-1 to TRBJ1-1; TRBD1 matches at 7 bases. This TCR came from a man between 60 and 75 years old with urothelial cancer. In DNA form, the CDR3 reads TGCAGCGTTGCCCCCGGGACAGACACTGAAGCTTTCTTT. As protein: CSVAPGTDTEAFF. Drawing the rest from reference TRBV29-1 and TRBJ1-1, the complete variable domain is SAVISQKPSRDICQRGTSLTIQCQVDSQVTMMFWYRQQPGQSLTLIATANQGSEATYESGFVIDKFPISRPNLTFSTLTVSNMSPEDSSIYLCSVAPGTDTEAFFGQGTRLTVV.